These 18 T cell receptor beta chains originate from one sample sequenced in a study of shared clonotypes between healthy human individuals. Naive CD8 cells were CD45RO-negative, positively selected for CCR7, excluding terminally differentiated effector memory CD45RA+ cells. Measured with immunoSEQ multiplex PCR; TCRdb has only the in-frame clones, and not every one. The sample lists 1.5 million to 2.5 million clones, around 96% occurring once. Source material: naive CD8+ T cells sorted from blood. These receptors all come from a man aged 18 to 35 in good health.

Worth noting for this clone: In the same sample, other DNA sequences code for this CDR3. This rearrangement joins TRBV5-6 to TRBJ2-7; D not resolved. The length of the CDR3 is 13 residues. CDR1 is SGHDT, CDR2 YYEEEE, per germline. V lost 0 bases and J 4 bases, leaving 8 bases between the germline ends. CDR3 in DNA: TGTGCCAGCAGCTTGGTGGGCTTGTACGAGCAGTACTTC. It translates to CASSLVGLYEQYF. Looking up the rest from reference TRBV5-6 and TRBJ2-7 gives the full variable domain: DAGVTQSPTHLIKTRGQQVTLRCSPKSGHDTVSWYQQALGQGPQFIFQYYEEEERQRGNFPDRFSGHQFPNYSSELNVNALLLGDSALYLCASSLVGLYEQYFGPGTRLTVT.

The chain combines TRBV6-5 with TRBJ2-1, with 8 bases matching TRBD2. With V trimmed by 6 bases and J by 0 bases, 4 bases remained unmatched. Per germline, CDR1 MNHEY and CDR2 SVGAGI. The CDR3 covers 15 residues. CDR3 DNA sequence: TGTGCCAGCAGATTACTAGCGGACTCCTACAATGAGCAGTTCTTC. As protein: CASRLLADSYNEQFF.

V gene TRBV30 combines with J gene TRBJ2-2, with a tentative D call TRBD2 (6 bases). Trimming removed 5 bases from V and 7 bases from J, with 11 bases in between. Germline CDR1 reads GTSNPN; CDR2 reads SVGIG (reference sequence). The CDR3 loop spans 12 amino acids. CDR3 amino acids: CAWGPGGGELFF. The CDR3 coding sequence is TGTGCCTGGGGCCCCGGGGGCGGGGAGCTGTTTTTT.

The chain has TRBV14 and TRBJ1-1; D gene uncertain. This CDR3 is 15 amino acids long. Trimming took 2 bases from V and 5 from J, leaving 15 bases between them. Germline-derived CDR1 and CDR2 are SGHDN and FVKESK. The CDR3 protein is CASSQYRTPSTEAFF. CDR3 bases: TGTGCCAGCAGCCAATATAGAACCCCGTCTACTGAAGCTTTCTTT.

The chain carries TRBV5-4 and TRBJ2-7, with D unresolved. The CDR3 is 15 amino acids. Per the germline V gene, CDR1 is SGHNT and CDR2 is YYREEE (reference sequence). Between the trimmed V and J ends, which lost 0 bases and 2 bases, there was a span of 12 bases. CDR3 sequence: CASSLAGGLPYEQYF. DNA for the CDR3: TGTGCCAGCAGCTTGGCCGGCGGCCTACCCTACGAGCAGTACTTC. Full variable domain (outside the CDR3, taken from reference TRBV5-4 and TRBJ2-7): ETGVTQSPTHLIKTRGQQVTLRCSSQSGHNTVSWYQQALGQGPQFIFQYYREEENGRGNFPPRFSGLQFPNYSSELNVNALELDDSALYLCASSLAGGLPYEQYFGPGTRLTVT.

This clone was found once. V and J are TRBV13 and TRBJ2-3, with D tentatively TRBD2 (6 bases). With 4 bases removed from V and 2 bases from J, the gap between germline ends came to 13 bases. The CDR3 consists of 15 residues. Germline loops: CDR1 PRHDT, CDR2 FYEKMQ (reference sequence). CDR3: CASSWDGGLTDTQYF. DNA for the CDR3: TGTGCCAGCAGCTGGGACGGGGGACTCACAGATACGCAGTATTTT.

Points on this clone: The same CDR3 also results from other DNA sequences found in this sample. The V and J genes are TRBV9 and TRBJ2-5; no clear D gene. The germline V and J ends were trimmed by 4 bases and 0 bases, with 7 bases remaining between them. CDR3 length equals 13 residues. CDR1 is SGDLS, CDR2 YYNGEE, per germline. The CDR3, as DNA: TGTGCCAGCAGCCCCGGGTACCAAGAGACCCAGTACTTC. Translation: CASSPGYQETQYF.

V usage is TRBV7-6 and J usage is TRBJ1-6; TRBD1 might be the D (5 bases). The CDR3 is 17 residues long. Germline loops: CDR1 SGHVS, CDR2 FNYEAQ. Trimming took off 1 base at V and 2 bases at J, with 12 bases between the two ends. The chain's CDR3 is CASSLEWAGTYNSPLHF. The CDR3 DNA sequence: TGTGCCAGCAGCTTAGAGTGGGCAGGGACCTATAATTCACCCCTCCACTTT.

The rearrangement joins TRBV2 to TRBJ2-3, with D possibly TRBD1 on 6 matching bases. V was cut by 3 bases and J by 2 bases, with 15 bases left in between. Looked up from germline, CDR1 is SNHLY and CDR2 is FYNNEI. The CDR3 loop spans 16 amino acids. The CDR3 DNA sequence: TGTGCCAGCAGTGAGGGCGTGGGACACATCACAGATACGCAGTATTTT. Protein sequence: CASSEGVGHITDTQYF. Together with reference TRBV2 and TRBJ2-3, the CDR3 gives the full variable domain: EPEVTQTPSHQVTQMGQEVILRCVPISNHLYFYWYRQILGQKVEFLVSFYNNEISEKSEIFDDQFSVERPDGSNFTLKIRSTKLEDSAMYFCASSEGVGHITDTQYFGPGTRLTVL.

The genes are TRBV5-3 and TRBJ1-5; no firm D call. TRBV5-3 is classed as an ORF, of uncertain function. The CDR3 runs 14 residues. V shed 3 bases and J shed 3 bases, with 10 bases lying between them. The chain's CDR3 is CARSSGPTNQPQHF. As DNA, the CDR3 is TGTGCCAGAAGCTCCGGGCCGACCAATCAGCCCCAGCATTTT.

J is TRBJ1-5 and V is TRBV6-7; D gene uncertain. TRBV6-7 is known as an ORF, though its function is uncertain. The CDR3 is made up of 14 amino acids. V lost 2 bases and J lost 6, with 11 bases in between. The CDR3 nucleotides are TGTGCCAGCAGTTACGGAGACTGGGGTCAGCCCCAGCATTTT. It translates to CASSYGDWGQPQHF.

Written as DNA, the CDR3 is TGTGCGACGGACCGCTCCTACAATGAGCAGTTCTTC. Its protein is CATDRSYNEQFF. The V call is TRBV28, the J call TRBJ2-1; no firm D call. The germline gives CDR1 MDHEN, CDR2 SYDVKM. The CDR3 has 12 amino acids. Drawing the rest from reference TRBV28 and TRBJ2-1, the complete variable domain is DVKVTQSSRYLVKRTGEKVFLECVQDMDHENMFWYRQDPGLGLRLIYFSYDVKMKEKGDIPEGYSVSREKKERFSLILESASTNQTSMYLCATDRSYNEQFFGPGTRLTVL.

The chain combines TRBV28 with TRBJ1-2, with 9 bases lining up with TRBD1. Germline CDR1 MDHEN, CDR2 SYDVKM. The CDR3 has 13 residues. The ends lost 6 bases at V and 6 bases at J; junction bases unmatched: 5. For the CDR3, the DNA is TGTGCCAGCAGGGGGACAGGGTTGGATGGCTACACCTTC. Translating gives CASRGTGLDGYTF.

The chain links TRBV9 to TRBJ2-5; D remains ambiguous. CDR1 is SGDLS and CDR2 is YYNGEE in the germline V gene. Trimming shortened V by 3 bases and J by 5 bases, and 11 bases separated the two germline ends. The CDR3 is made up of 13 amino acids. The chain's CDR3 is CASSAPLGETQYF. In DNA form, the CDR3 reads TGTGCCAGCAGCGCACCCTTGGGGGAGACCCAGTACTTC.

The chain carries TRBV5-8 and TRBJ2-7; tentative D call: TRBD2 (6 bases). The V gene's germline CDR1 is SGHTS and CDR2 YDEGEE. V lost 4 bases, J lost 2 bases, and 13 bases lay in between. CDR3 length: 14 residues. The CDR3 DNA reads as TGTGCCAGCAGCGCCACCGGGGGTGCCTACGAGCAGTACTTC. The encoded protein is CASSATGGAYEQYF.

The chain combines TRBV6-1 with TRBJ2-3; D may be TRBD2 (6 bases). CDR3 length equals 15 residues. Trimming pared 6 bases from V and 2 bases from J, leaving 15 bases between. Germline V gene data show CDR1 as MNHNS and CDR2 as SASEGT. CDR3 coding DNA: TGTGCCAGCAGCGCCCCCGGGGGATACACAGATACGCAGTATTTT. Its protein is CASSAPGGYTDTQYF.

This clone appeared a single time. J is TRBJ2-5 and V is TRBV5-4, with TRBD2 matching over 9 bases. The assigned J gene may be wrong: the sequence end matches TRBJ2-7 better. The CDR3 is made up of 14 amino acids. Germline CDR1 and CDR2: SGHNT and YYREEE (reference sequence). The CDR3: CASIRLADLYEQYF. The CDR3 nucleotides are TGTGCCAGCATCCGACTAGCGGACCTCTACGAGCAGTACTTC.

The rearrangement uses TRBV7-9 and TRBJ2-5, with D possibly being TRBD1 (6 bases). The germline gives CDR1 SEHNR, CDR2 FQNEAQ (reference sequence). With 0 bases removed from V and 5 bases from J, the gap between germline ends came to 10 bases. This CDR3 has 14 amino acids. The CDR3 loop is CASSLAWGRETQYF. The CDR3 DNA sequence: TGTGCCAGCAGCTTAGCTTGGGGGCGCGAGACCCAGTACTTC. Filled out from reference TRBV7-9 and TRBJ2-5, the complete variable domain reads DTGVSQNPRHKITKRGQNVTFRCDPISEHNRLYWYRQTLGQGPEFLTYFQNEAQLEKSRLLSDRFSAERPKGSFSTLEIQRTEQGDSAMYLCASSLAWGRETQYFGPGTRLLVL.